This T cell receptor (beta chain) originates from a study of CD8 T cells in ankylosing spondylitis. MiXCR, applied by TCRdb to the 5' RACE reads, yields one record per CDR3 protein. The table lists approximately 340,000 distinct CDR3 sequences, roughly 14% of them singletons. Study observations and caveats: Reports of some motif variants in reactive arthritis synovial fluid and blood predate this one.

Remarks on this clonotype: What it binds is unknown.

V dropped 7 bases and J dropped 11 bases, with 16 bases sitting between them. There are 12 residues in the CDR3. The germline gives CDR1 LGHDT, CDR2 YNNKEL (reference sequence). The sequencing input was blood, either unsorted or a sorted T cell fraction (not recorded which). The receptor's source is a male donor with ankylosing spondylitis or in good health (not recorded which). The chain links TRBV3-1 to TRBJ2-3; tentative D call: TRBD1 (7 bases). The CDR3 loop is CASNPQGGEQYF. The CDR3 coding sequence is TGTGCCAGCAACCCCCAGGGGGGCGAGCAGTATTTT.